This is a list of T cell receptor beta chains from one sample in a study of blood T cell repertoires in COVID-19. Data came from immunoSEQ multiplex PCR; TCRdb stores just in-frame clones and leaves some out. This table has over 130,000 clones, approximately 87% appearing once. Sequences were obtained from PBMCs or T cells enriched from blood (not recorded which). The receptors stem from a man aged 50 to 60 in a cohort exposed to, infected with or recovered from COVID-19 (not recorded which). Both conserved end residues are part of each CDR3. A D gene is named only where the DNA matches it firmly. Size is omitted from some rows. Given values are once, few, many or a class for expanded clones.

CASSLAGRNEQYF,TGTGCCAGCAGTTTGGCAGGGCGAAACGAGCAGTACTTC,NA,NA,TRBJ2-7,TRBV12-3/TRBV12-4
CASSESRGSTGELFF,TGTGCCAGCAGTGAAAGTCGAGGATCGACCGGGGAGCTGTTTTTT,NA,NA,TRBJ2-2,TRBV2
CASSLGLNQPQHF,TGTGCCAGCAGCCTAGGTCTAAATCAGCCCCAGCATTTT,NA,NA,TRBJ1-5,TRBV13
CASSSELGLAPWETQYF,TGTGCCAGTAGTTCAGAGCTAGGACTAGCCCCCTGGGAGACCCAGTACTTC,NA,TRBD2,TRBJ2-5,TRBV19
CASSGDSNQPQHF,TGTGCCTCTTCCGGAGACAGCAATCAGCCCCAGCATTTT,NA,NA,TRBJ1-5,TRBV2
CSVEVGTGYTF,TGCAGCGTTGAAGTGGGCACGGGCTACACCTTC,NA,NA,TRBJ1-2,TRBV29-1
CATLYRGLGETQYF,TGTGCCACCTTGTACAGGGGGCTAGGAGAGACCCAGTACTTC,few,TRBD1,TRBJ2-5,TRBV6-5
CASIRGTRGTDTQYF,TGTGCCAGCATCAGAGGGACTAGGGGCACAGATACGCAGTATTTT,NA,TRBD2,TRBJ2-3,TRBV7-8
CASSPMRETEAFF,TGTGCCAGCTCACCGATGAGGGAAACTGAAGCTTTCTTT,few,NA,TRBJ1-1,TRBV18
CATRLTGENTEAFF,TGTGCCACCCGCCTGACAGGGGAGAACACTGAAGCTTTCTTT,NA,TRBD1,TRBJ1-1,TRBV10-3
CAWSDSSYEQYF,TGTGCCTGGAGCGACAGCTCCTACGAGCAGTACTTC,once,NA,TRBJ2-7,TRBV30
CASSWTGENTEAFF,TGCGCCAGCAGCTGGACAGGGGAGAACACTGAAGCTTTCTTT,few,TRBD1,TRBJ1-1,TRBV5-1
CASSKDRGPGLAGAETQYF,TGTGCCAGCAGCAAGGACAGGGGCCCTGGACTAGCGGGAGCGGAGACCCAGTACTTC,NA,TRBD2,TRBJ2-5,TRBV13
CASSQGGRRYEQYF,TGTGCCAGCAGCCAAGGAGGGCGCCGCTACGAGCAGTACTTC,NA,NA,TRBJ2-7,TRBV3-1/TRBV3-2
CASSSQGAPGQPQHF,TGTGCCAGCAGTTCGCAGGGGGCGCCGGGGCAGCCCCAGCATTTT,NA,TRBD1,TRBJ1-5,TRBV6-5
CASSSLSTDTQYF,TGTGCCAGCAGTTCCCTCTCCACAGATACGCAGTATTTT,few,NA,TRBJ2-3,TRBV27
CASRGTSGTEQYF,TGTGCCAGCAGGGGGACTAGCGGGACCGAGCAGTACTTC,few,TRBD2,TRBJ2-7,TRBV2
CASSLTGTYEQYF,TGCGCCAGCAGCCTGACTGGAACCTACGAGCAGTACTTC,NA,NA,TRBJ2-7,TRBV5-1
CASSRTSGPYEQYF,TGTGCCAGCAGCCGGACTAGCGGGCCCTACGAGCAGTACTTC,NA,TRBD2,TRBJ2-7,TRBV6-5
CASSWDQGSGELFF,TGTGCCAGCAGTTGGGACCAGGGGTCCGGGGAGCTGTTTTTT,NA,NA,TRBJ2-2,TRBV27
CASSLLTGVYTEAFF,TGTGCCAGCAGTTTACTGACAGGGGTGTACACTGAAGCTTTCTTT,NA,TRBD1,TRBJ1-1,TRBV28
CASSLSGTGGTDTQYF,TGCGCCAGCAGCTTGTCCGGGACAGGGGGCACAGATACGCAGTATTTT,NA,TRBD1,TRBJ2-3,TRBV5-1
CAGRQGFNQPQHF,TGTGCCGGCCGACAGGGCTTCAATCAGCCCCAGCATTTT,NA,TRBD1,TRBJ1-5,TRBV2
CASSVEGYEAFF,TGCGCCAGCAGCGTGGAGGGGTATGAAGCTTTCTTT,NA,NA,TRBJ1-1,TRBV5-1
CASSPEASGSNTGELFF,TGTGCCAGCAGCCCGGAGGCTAGCGGTTCGAACACCGGGGAGCTGTTTTTT,NA,TRBD2,TRBJ2-2,TRBV13
CASSSTDRAPLHEQYF,TGTGCCAGCAGCAGTACAGACAGGGCCCCTTTGCACGAGCAGTACTTC,NA,TRBD1,TRBJ2-7,TRBV5-4
CASSPTDRGNGELFF,TGTGCCAGCAGCCCAACGGACAGGGGCAACGGGGAGCTGTTTTTT,NA,TRBD1,TRBJ2-2,TRBV5-6
CASSPASGETDTQYF,TGTGCCAGCAGCCCGGCTAGCGGGGAAACAGATACGCAGTATTTT,few,TRBD2,TRBJ2-3,TRBV7-3
CASSYGNTEAFF,TGTGCCAGCAGTTACGGGAACACTGAAGCTTTCTTT,NA,NA,TRBJ1-1,TRBV12-3/TRBV12-4
CASSRQGTDTQYF,TGCGCCAGCAGCCGACAAGGCACAGATACGCAGTATTTT,few,NA,TRBJ2-3,TRBV10-2
CASWTGGLTDTQYF,TGCGCCAGCTGGACAGGGGGCTTGACAGATACGCAGTATTTT,NA,TRBD1,TRBJ2-3,TRBV10-2
CASSTGQGGLFF,TGTGCCAGCAGTACCGGACAGGGGGGACTGTTTTTT,NA,TRBD1,TRBJ1-4,TRBV2
CASSLTGTGYVGNQPQHF,TGTGCCAGCAGTTTAACCGGGACAGGGTATGTCGGCAATCAGCCCCAGCATTTT,NA,TRBD1,TRBJ1-5,TRBV28
CASRPPGQIGYGYTF,TGTGCCAGCAGACCCCCGGGACAGATAGGCTATGGCTACACCTTC,NA,TRBD1,TRBJ1-2,TRBV28
CAWSPTGLGDTQYF,TGTGCCTGGAGCCCGACAGGCCTTGGGGATACGCAGTATTTT,once,NA,TRBJ2-3,TRBV30
CASSPNTGLNTIYF,TGTGCCAGTAGCCCCAACACAGGGTTGAACACCATATATTTT,few,NA,TRBJ1-3,TRBV19
CASSLGAGVTVRTDTQYF,TGCGCCAGCAGCTTGGGGGCGGGGGTGACGGTGCGGACAGATACGCAGTATTTT,NA,TRBD2,TRBJ2-3,TRBV5-1
CASSLSGTVSNEQFF,TGTGCCAGCAGCCTGTCCGGGACAGTAAGCAATGAGCAGTTCTTC,NA,TRBD1,TRBJ2-1,TRBV9
CASRGDSSSEKLFF,TGTGCCAGCAGGGGGGACAGTTCAAGTGAAAAACTGTTTTTT,NA,TRBD1,TRBJ1-4,TRBV6-5
CASNLEGEKLFF,TGTGCCAGTAACCTGGAGGGTGAAAAACTGTTTTTT,once,NA,TRBJ1-4,TRBV19
CASSTGLAAQETQYF,TGCGCCAGCAGCACGGGACTAGCGGCCCAAGAGACCCAGTACTTC,many,TRBD2,TRBJ2-5,TRBV5-1